This T cell receptor beta chain was identified in a study of cytomegalovirus exposure and HLA in healthy donors (dated by TCRdb to 2016 to 2017). As for the study more broadly: In an earlier analysis of about 560 of the donors, about 270 Gb of sequence data and 90 million to 120 million unique TCR beta sequences from 150 million to 200 million T cells were reported. A later analysis re-analyzed previously published TCR beta repertoires from 650 to 800 donors and added high-resolution HLA genotyping to study TCR occurrence patterns. Of the roughly 400 genotyped donors, 75% to 85% were placed in the genetic ancestry cluster associated with self-reported Caucasian donors. Among several hundred genotyped donors of the cohort, an average of around 250,000 unique TCR beta nucleotide sequences was sequenced per donor, of which 15% to 20% were non-productive. To predict cytomegalovirus infection status, the study brought together high-throughput TCR immunosequencing, statistical association of individual TCRs with disease status, and machine learning. An early release covering roughly 640 HLA-typed donors comprised about 320 gigabases of sequencing data and tens of millions of unique TCR sequences. Along with the roughly 700-subject first cohort, a separate validation cohort of some 130 different subjects was used. Rather than using new phenotypic data, the later analysis identified candidate immune exposures from TCR beta sequences and from how often those sequences occurred across donors. The study was designed to test whether signatures of past pathogen exposure could be identified by cataloging public T cell receptors. About five DR-DQ haplotypes were handled as single units for association and clustering, since linkage in the cohort was strong. Typing coverage varied by locus: roughly 629-630 donors for A, B, C, DRB1 and DQB1; approximately 500 for DQA1; more than 600 for DPA1; more than 450 for DPB1. Both class I and class II loci were covered by HLA typing, at four-digit resolution. Donor age, sex, ethnicity and CMV serostatus were compiled alongside the repertoire data. The T cell repertoires of several hundred subjects were profiled by immunosequencing and related to cytomegalovirus serostatus. Every discovery cohort repertoire had been produced on one sequencing platform. In an earlier analysis of around 540 of the donors, high-throughput TCR beta sequencing was used to judge whether each TCR beta V gene segment behaved as functional or pseudogenic. Genome-wide SNP genotypes for about 55% of the roughly 670 donors were used in a later genetic analysis, which treated that subset as a discovery cohort.

What the work shows at the level of the full study, not this receptor alone: This cohort had only TCR beta chains sequenced, and the lack of alpha or paired-chain data limited which features could be detected. In the study, 150 to 200 TCR beta chains were listed as associated with cytomegalovirus. Several of the top co-occurrence clusters appeared to be linked to parvovirus B19, influenza, CMV and Epstein-Barr virus, according to a later analysis. V-gene and J-gene trimming of TCR beta chains was associated with a missense DCLRE1C variant in a later genetic analysis, and the association was replicated in an independent cohort. Roughly 15 rarely observed V segments, including chromosome 9 orphons, were excluded from the earlier analysis of some 590 of the donors because counts were too low. Immune exposure information for the cohort was limited to CMV serostatus. Broadly in line with IMGT annotations, most TCR beta V segments showed up in productive rearrangements about 90% or about 30% of the time in an earlier analysis of around 550 of the donors. Compared with equally common non-associated chains, HLA-associated TCR beta chains in a later analysis were more clonally expanded and had lower generation probabilities. Because some donors lacked HLA typing at each locus, the association tests relied only on the typed subset. The presence/absence analyses assumed that sequencing depth was roughly uniform across donors, and that assumption may not be true. When HLA alleles, especially DR and DQ, strongly co-occurred, attributing TCR associations to individual alleles was difficult. Correlated functional status among segregating V segments might be attributable to linkage disequilibrium, but an unknown experimental factor could not be ruled out. Because the 87-base-pair reads could not distinguish some IMGT-functional V segments, including TRBV6-2 and TRBV6-3, those segments were excluded. Most TCR sequences were observed very rarely across donors, whereas some public TCRs were present in many individuals. Specific HLA alleles were associated with more than 15,000 TCR beta sequences at a false discovery rate of 0.05 in a later analysis. Three of the identified cytomegalovirus-associated TCR beta chains were confirmed in vitro to be specific for cytomegalovirus antigens. In a later analysis, most CMV-associated TCR beta chains were found to appear HLA-restricted, with HLA associations seemingly driven largely by CMV exposure. According to a later analysis, TCR association rates differed among HLA loci, with DRB1 alleles showing the most associated TCRs and HLA-C alleles showing the fewest. According to a later genetic analysis, donors in an Asian-associated ancestry cluster had fewer N-insertions in productive TCRs than the approximately 700-donor mean. The authors suggested that the approach could potentially be generalized to other disease states and immunological phenotypes. The classifier was reported to diagnose cytomegalovirus status with high specificity and sensitivity in both the original cohort and the validation cohort. A further reported finding was that TCR beta sequences accurately predicted the HLA-A and HLA-B alleles for most subjects in the first cohort. The sequencing pipeline was judged likely to have produced a cluster of highly shared sequence variants as a technical artifact.

Of note for this clone: Its antigen is not yet known. No base quality information exists; no much larger clone differs at one position.

Spanning cysteine to phenylalanine, the CDR3 consists of 15 amino acids. Only the CDR3 DNA is retained, 45 bases long and in frame from the first base. According to the germline V gene, CDR1 reads MGHDK and CDR2 reads SYGVNS. Germline trimming amounts to 6 bases on V and 4 bases on J, with 9 as the count of junction bases outside the gene matches. Libraries came from the immunoSEQ multiplex PCR assay. The multiplex PCR relied on a mix of 60 forward primers for TCR Vbeta segments and 13 reverse primers for TCR Jbeta segments. Amplification of the CDR3 region of rearranged TCR beta genes was performed with a multiplex PCR assay on genomic DNA. Amplified TCR beta libraries were sequenced as 87-base-pair reads on the Illumina HiSeq System. The original pipeline was this. In a later analysis, tens of millions of unique TCR beta chains were counted across the approximately 640 repertoires, and roughly 9.9 million of these chains were shared by at least two donors. To remove PCR and sequencing errors, raw reads were error-corrected and collapsed into unique sequences using a nearest-neighbor algorithm that merged closely related sequences. CDR3 sequences were aligned to IMGT reference sequences to assign V, D and J gene segments. For a sequence to be retained, a match of at least six nucleotides to both a V gene segment and a J gene segment was required. A rearrangement counted as productive if the CDR3 had no stop codons and remained in frame with V and J, and every other rearrangement counted as non-productive. CDR3 was defined according to IMGT convention as the region running from the second conserved V-encoded cysteine to the conserved J-encoded phenylalanine. Sequences without an unambiguous match to a single V gene segment were excluded from the earlier analysis of about 600 of the donors. An earlier analysis of about 600 of the donors called V segments functional above 56.7% productive rearrangements and segregating when the between-donor standard deviation exceeded 5%. A statistical classification framework was developed to diagnose cytomegalovirus status using the catalog of TCR beta chain sequences. V and J gene assignment, in a later analysis, came from comparing TCR nucleotide sequences with IMGT/GENE-DB human TR gene sequences. A later analysis assigned CDR3 sequences and most-parsimonious VDJ recombination scenarios with the TCRdist pipeline. In a later analysis, each TCR beta chain was defined by its CDR3 amino acid sequence together with its V-gene family, and reads lacking a unique V-gene family were excluded. In a later analysis, nearly 600 highly shared, low-generation-probability nucleotide sequences were removed to address suspected cross-contamination and a sequencing artifact. In a later analysis, a clonal expansion index was calculated for each public chain from normalized within-repertoire ranks of inferred template counts. A later analysis computed generation probabilities with a VDJ recombination model fitted to out-of-frame rearrangements, and checked the results against IGoR. In a later analysis, hypergeometric tests were used to score TCR-TCR, TCR-HLA and TCR-CMV co-occurrence, with a repertoire-size bias correction applied to TCR pairs. A later analysis estimated false discovery rates by permuting HLA or CMV assignments 20 times. A later analysis grouped co-occurring TCRs with DBSCAN, adding TCRdist sequence similarity when clustering within HLA-allele-positive subsets. For co-occurrence clustering, repertoires with fewer than 30,000 or more than 120,000 public chains were excluded, along with about five repertoires with anomalous nucleotide sharing. TCRdb re-hosts the immuneACCESS table, in-frame sequences only. Its copies lack some clones; in the studies checked, an unresolved V gene accounts for under half of them, and the cause for the rest is not known. V, J and clone size are those of that table, while D and trimming were read from the DNA. The sample table contains some 150,000 clones; only one count was recorded for under 75% of them. The ten largest clones capture roughly 6.4% of the sample.

In total, around 600 healthy bone marrow donors made up the cohort. At the time of sampling, all cohort members were nominally healthy, though unrecorded immune exposures were likely present. The donor was CMV seropositive and was included in the group of 250 to 300 seropositive cohort members. A peripheral blood sample was collected from each donor, and TCR beta sequencing was performed on peripheral blood mononuclear cells. The Qiagen DNeasy Blood Extraction Kit was used to extract genomic DNA from the blood cell samples. This receptor was identified in a woman aged 55-75 years in good health and CMV-seropositive. Sequences were obtained from PBMCs. This sequence uses TRBV25-1 and TRBJ1-3, with TRBD1 matching 7 junction bases. The CDR3 region reads CASSDSTGVGNTIYF. The DNA sequence is given as TGTGCCAGCAGCGATTCCACAGGGGTAGGAAACACCATATATTTT.